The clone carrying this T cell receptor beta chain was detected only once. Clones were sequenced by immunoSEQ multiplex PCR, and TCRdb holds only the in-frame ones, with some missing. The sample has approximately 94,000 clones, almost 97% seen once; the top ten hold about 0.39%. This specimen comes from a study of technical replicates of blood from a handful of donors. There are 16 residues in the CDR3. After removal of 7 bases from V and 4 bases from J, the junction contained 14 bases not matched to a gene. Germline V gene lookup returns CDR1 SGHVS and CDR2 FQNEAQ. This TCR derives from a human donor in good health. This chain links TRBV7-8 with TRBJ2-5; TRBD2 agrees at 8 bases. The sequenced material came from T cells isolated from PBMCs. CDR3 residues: CASNTAGRGVGETQYF. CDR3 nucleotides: TGTGCCAGCAACACGGCCGGGAGGGGGGTTGGAGAGACCCAGTACTTC.